This passage covers 6 T cell receptor beta chains from one sample sequenced in a study of shared clonotypes between healthy human individuals. The assay was immunoSEQ multiplex PCR, and TCRdb's table has in-frame clones only and misses some. Counted here are some 1,600,000 clones, 98% occurring once; the ten biggest clones make up approximately 0.45%. Sequenced: naive CD4+ T cells sorted from blood. Specified subset: CD45RA+ positively selected. All receptors come from a man aged 30-40 years in good health.

The rearrangement links TRBV18 to TRBJ2-3, with D possibly TRBD2 on 5 matching bases. The V gene's germline CDR1 is KGHSH and CDR2 LQKENI. The CDR3 consists of 16 residues. The V gene lost 1 base and the J gene lost 6 bases, with 17 bases spanning the gap. This chain's CDR3 is CASSPLASGTRDTQYF. CDR3 DNA sequence: TGTGCCAGCTCACCACTAGCGAGCGGAACACGGGATACGCAGTATTTT. Looking up the rest from reference TRBV18 and TRBJ2-3 gives the full variable domain: NAGVMQNPRHLVRRRGQEARLRCSPMKGHSHVYWYRQLPEEGLKFMVYLQKENIIDESGMPKERFSAEFPKEGPSILRIQQVVRGDSAAYFCASSPLASGTRDTQYFGPGTRLTVL.

This chain joins TRBV10-3 and TRBJ2-7; unclear D gene. V shed 10 bases and J shed 2 bases, with 12 bases lying between them. CDR3 length: 12 residues. Germline V CDR1 and CDR2: ENHRY, SYGVKD. The chain's CDR3 is CATTAGAYEQYF. As DNA, the CDR3 is TGTGCCACCACAGCAGGAGCCTACGAGCAGTACTTC.

This chain uses TRBV2 with TRBJ2-2, with D possibly matching TRBD2 (6 bases). This CDR3 has 14 residues. Per the germline V gene, CDR1 is SNHLY and CDR2 is FYNNEI. Trimming shortened V by 3 bases and J by 6 bases, and 11 bases separated the two germline ends. The CDR3 here is CASSEHREAGELFF. CDR3 DNA: TGTGCCAGCAGTGAGCATAGGGAGGCCGGGGAGCTGTTTTTT.

This chain uses TRBV7-9 with TRBJ1-4; 7 nucleotides align to TRBD1. The CDR3 has 15 amino acids. Germline loops: CDR1 SEHNR, CDR2 FQNEAQ (reference sequence). V shed 5 bases, J shed 3 bases, and the junction held 6 bases outside the gene matches. Written as DNA, the CDR3 is TGTGCCAGCAGCATGACAGGGAGCGCTAATGAAAAACTGTTTTTT. Translating gives CASSMTGSANEKLFF.

This chain uses TRBV9 with TRBJ1-1; tentatively, D is TRBD1 (5 bases). V lost 2 bases and J 1 base, leaving 15 bases between the germline ends. CDR1 and CDR2 from the germline V gene are SGDLS and YYNGEE. The CDR3 has 16 residues. In DNA form, the CDR3 reads TGTGCCAGCAGCGTGGGAAGTGGGACTGCGAACACTGAAGCTTTCTTT. Amino acid sequence: CASSVGSGTANTEAFF.

The chain employs TRBV11-3 and TRBJ2-1; tentative D call: TRBD1 (5 bases). Germline loops: CDR1 SGHNT, CDR2 YENEEA. The CDR3 totals 15 residues. V was clipped by 1 base and J by 3 bases, with 10 bases between them. The CDR3 protein is CASSLGGRIYNEQFF. The CDR3 DNA reads TGTGCCAGCAGCTTAGGGGGCAGAATCTACAATGAGCAGTTCTTC.